This TCR beta chain was captured in a study of blood T cells in healthy people across ages. The V gene's germline CDR1 is MDHEN and CDR2 SYDVKM. The CDR3 is 15 amino acids. The V end lost 3 bases, the J end lost 2 bases, and 14 bases lay between the germline ends. This clonotype appeared many times. Primed by a sample-barcoded 5' primer and a J-beta primer mix, a second PCR proceeded for about 6 to 11 cycles. One entry per CDR3 protein, called by TCRdb with MiXCR from the 5' RACE reads. The sample includes about 620,000 distinct CDR3 sequences, roughly 21% of them seen just once. The TCR originated in a man between 65 and 80 years old in good health. Sequenced: blood. The gene calls are TRBV28 and TRBJ2-7; maybe TRBD2 (5 bases). CDR3 nucleotide sequence: TGTGCCAGCAGTTTGGGCGGGCCGCACCCCTACGAGCAGTACTTC. Its translation is CASSLGGPHPYEQYF.